This T cell receptor (beta chain) was sequenced for a study of shared clonotypes between healthy human individuals. With V trimmed by 4 bases and J by 2 bases, 17 bases remained unmatched. From germline, CDR1 is MGHRA and CDR2 YSYEKL. The CDR3 runs to 19 residues. Profiling relied on immunoSEQ multiplex PCR, and the TCRdb table lists in-frame clones only, not all of them. The data show around 2,000,000 clones, 85% to 95% seen once. The chain employs TRBV4-1 and TRBJ2-5; 9 bases fit TRBD2. The sequence was obtained from a man aged 18 to 30 in good health. The sample taken for sequencing was naive CD4+ T cells sorted from blood. Subset reported: CD45RA+ positively selected. CDR3 coding DNA: TGCGCCAGCAGCCTTAGTAGAGGACTAGCGTCCTTGGGGCAAGAGACCCAGTACTTC. Its translation: CASSLSRGLASLGQETQYF.